These 3 T cell receptor beta chains were all obtained from the same sample, sequenced in a study of T cell changes during pregnancy in multiple sclerosis. TCRdb's copy holds only in-frame clones and misses some; the assay was immunoSEQ multiplex PCR. The repertoire has more than 20,000 clones, roughly nine tenths of them found once; the top ten carry approximately 0.68%. The sample in question was CD4+ T cells from peripheral blood mononuclear cells, obtained after pregnancy. The receptors derive from a female donor in good health, enrolled as a control in a pregnancy study.

The genes are TRBV7-9 and TRBJ1-3; D not resolved. Germline-derived CDR1 and CDR2 are SEHNR and FQNEAQ (reference sequence). V was clipped by 5 bases and J by 1 base, with 12 bases between them. CDR3 size: 15 residues. The CDR3 here is CASSPSGRSGNTIYF. The CDR3 DNA reads as TGTGCCAGCAGCCCCTCCGGGAGGTCTGGAAACACCATATATTTT.

The rearrangement uses TRBV28 and TRBJ1-2, with D unresolved. CDR1 and CDR2 from the germline V gene are MDHEN and SYDVKM. The CDR3 spans 14 residues. V dropped 6 bases and J dropped 7 bases, with 18 bases sitting between them. In nucleotides, the CDR3 is TGTGCCAGCAGCCTTTTGGGCCCCGGTAGTGGCTACACCTTC. The encoded protein is CASSLLGPGSGYTF.

This chain uses TRBV7-9 with TRBJ2-7, with 7 positions matching TRBD1. The CDR3 has 13 amino acids. CDR1 is SEHNR, CDR2 FQNEAQ, per germline (reference sequence). Trimming removed 2 bases from V and 2 bases from J; junction bases left unmatched: 0. As DNA, the CDR3 is TGTGCCAGCAGCTTACAGGGGGCCTACGAGCAGTACTTC. This translates into CASSLQGAYEQYF.